This T cell receptor (beta chain) was sequenced during a study of CD8+CD57+ T cells in acquired aplastic anemia. The overall study: Mean read depth for CD4+ cells from healthy donors was some 11 million. The study, taken as a whole, reports: Between patients and controls, CD8+ Simpson's diversity did not vary significantly.

As regards this clonotype: The antigen is unknown.

It was genomic DNA that served as the template for profiling TCR beta VDJ and CDR3. TCRdb re-called the reads through MiXCR, storing one row per CDR3 protein. This table has 62,000 or so distinct CDR3 sequences, under 65% appearing once. CDR3 length: 14 amino acids. The V gene end was trimmed by 5 bases and the J gene end by 0 bases; junction bases not matched to a gene: 7. Germline loops: CDR1 DFQATT, CDR2 SNEGSKA (reference sequence). The receptor comes from a human donor in good health, serving as a control. This sequence joins TRBV20-1 and TRBJ2-7; 7 bases match TRBD2. Material for sequencing was sorted CD4+, CD8+, or CD8+CD57+ T cells (not recorded which) from PBMCs. CDR3 DNA sequence: TGCAGTGCTGGGCCGGGGGGTAGCTCCTACGAGCAGTACTTC. Translation: CSAGPGGSSYEQYF.